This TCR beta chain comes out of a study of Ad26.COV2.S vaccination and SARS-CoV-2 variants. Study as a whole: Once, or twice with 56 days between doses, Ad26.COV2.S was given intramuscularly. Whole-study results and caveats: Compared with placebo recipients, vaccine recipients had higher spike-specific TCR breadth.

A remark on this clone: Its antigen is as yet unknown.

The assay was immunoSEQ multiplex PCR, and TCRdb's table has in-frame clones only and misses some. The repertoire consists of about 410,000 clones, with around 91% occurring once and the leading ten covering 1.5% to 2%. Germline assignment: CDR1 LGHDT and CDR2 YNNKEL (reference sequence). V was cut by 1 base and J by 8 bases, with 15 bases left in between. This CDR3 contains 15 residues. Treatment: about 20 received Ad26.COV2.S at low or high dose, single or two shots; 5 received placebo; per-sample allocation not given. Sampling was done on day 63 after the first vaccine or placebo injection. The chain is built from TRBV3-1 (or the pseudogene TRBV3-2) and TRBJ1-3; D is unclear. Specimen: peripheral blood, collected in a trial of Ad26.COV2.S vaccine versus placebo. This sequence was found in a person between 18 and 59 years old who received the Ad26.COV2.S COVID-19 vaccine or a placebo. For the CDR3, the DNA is TGTGCCAGCAGCCAAGTCGAGGGTGGGCGCTACACCATATATTTT. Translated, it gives CASSQVEGGRYTIYF.